These 23 T cell receptor beta chains originate from one sample sequenced in a study of T cell responses to AZD1222 COVID-19 vaccine. Sequencing was performed with immunoSEQ multiplex PCR; in TCRdb, only in-frame clones are kept and a portion is missing. The sample holds 160,000 or so clones; 92% are singletons and the top ten take 4.4%. The specimen was peripheral blood, collected on day 0 of MenACWY control vaccination. The source of these receptors is an adult in good health.

The CDR3 spells CASSPFGTSGTPTQYF. In DNA, the CDR3 is TGTGCCAGCAGCCCCTTCGGGACTAGCGGGACCCCTACGCAGTATTTT. The chain has TRBV7-3 and TRBJ2-3; 13 positions match TRBD2. The V gene end was trimmed by 5 bases and the J gene end by 8 bases; junction bases not matched to a gene: 10. The CDR3 loop spans 16 amino acids. Germline CDR1 SGHTA, CDR2 FQGTGA.

This chain uses TRBV24-1 with TRBJ1-2, with a possible D match to TRBD1 (6 bases). V lost 7 bases and J lost 6, with 17 bases in between. Germline CDR1 is KGHDR and CDR2 is SFDVKD. CDR3 length: 14 amino acids. In nucleotides, the CDR3 is TGTGCCACCAGCGCCGGGACAAAGCTTGATGGCTACACCTTC. Translated: CATSAGTKLDGYTF.

The chain joins TRBV7-8 to TRBJ2-1; D may match TRBD1 or TRBD2 (6 bases each). Germline V gene data show CDR1 as SGHVS and CDR2 as FQNEAQ. CDR3 length: 14 residues. V was shortened by 5 bases and J by 6 bases, with 14 bases between the two germline ends. The CDR3, as DNA: TGTGCCAGCAGCCCCCTACAGGGAGGCAATGAGCAGTTCTTC. It specifies CASSPLQGGNEQFF.

V and J are TRBV28 and TRBJ1-5; 10 bases line up with TRBD1. Trimming took 5 bases from V and 6 from J; bases not matched to a gene: 7. CDR1 and CDR2 from the germline V gene are MDHEN and SYDVKM. The CDR3 spans 15 residues. The CDR3 DNA reads TGTGCCAGCAGTACCCGGGACAGGGGTCTTCAGCCCCAGCATTTT. Translating gives CASSTRDRGLQPQHF.

The chain couples TRBV29-1 to TRBJ2-1; 11 nucleotides agree with TRBD2. Germline V gene data show CDR1 as SQVTM and CDR2 as ANQGSEA. V lost 5 bases, J lost 8 bases, and 5 bases stayed unmatched. The length of the CDR3 is 13 residues. CDR3 bases: TGCAGCGTTCTTAGCGGGAGGGACCATGAGCAGTTCTTC. It translates to CSVLSGRDHEQFF.

The chain couples TRBV5-1 to TRBJ2-7; 11 bases agree with TRBD2. CDR3 length: 15 residues. Germline V gives CDR1 SGHRS, CDR2 YFSETQ. V trimming: 6 bases; J trimming: 1 base; junction bases outside the gene matches: 6. In DNA, the CDR3 is TGCGCCAGCACCCCCCGACTAGCGGGATCCTACGAGCAGTACTTC. This encodes CASTPRLAGSYEQYF.

CDR3 protein: CASSLVGGNTIYF. In DNA, the CDR3 is TGCGCCAGCAGCTTGGTTGGTGGAAACACCATATATTTT. The chain is built from TRBV5-1 and TRBJ1-3; D is unresolved. Per germline, CDR1 SGHRS and CDR2 YFSETQ. CDR3 length: 13 residues. V was shortened by 0 bases and J by 3 bases, with 4 bases between the two germline ends.

The CDR3 region is CASSQEWYRSAGGEKLFF. The CDR3 nucleotides are TGTGCCAGCAGCCAAGAATGGTATAGGAGTGCAGGGGGGGAAAAACTGTTTTTT. The J gene is TRBJ1-4, the V gene TRBV4-2; 7 positions agree with TRBD1. CDR3 size: 18 residues. Germline CDR1 and CDR2: LGHNA and YNFKEQ. The J segment lost 8 bases and the V segment lost 0 bases, leaving 15 bases of the junction unmatched.

This sequence joins TRBV24-1 and TRBJ1-1; no clear D gene. Between the trimmed V and J ends, which lost 8 bases and 1 base, there was a span of 10 bases. The germline V gene encodes CDR1 KGHDR and CDR2 SFDVKD. The CDR3 sequence is 13 residues long. CDR3 coding DNA: TGTGCCACCACTCGTGGGTCGAACACTGAAGCTTTCTTT. Its translation: CATTRGSNTEAFF.

The chain combines TRBV6-5 with TRBJ2-1; no reliable D call. The ends were cut back, 2 bases at V and 7 bases at J, with 9 bases in the middle. The CDR3 has 13 amino acids. The V gene's germline CDR1 is MNHEY and CDR2 SVGAGI. The CDR3 DNA reads TGTGCCAGCAGTTACCGCGTGGGAAATGAGCAGTTCTTC. It yields the protein CASSYRVGNEQFF.

The chain combines TRBV30 with TRBJ1-1, with 8 bases lining up with TRBD1. V shed 5 bases, J shed 6 bases, and the junction held 5 bases outside the gene matches. This CDR3 spans 12 amino acids. Germline CDR1 reads GTSNPN; CDR2 reads SVGIG (reference sequence). The CDR3 region is CAWDRGRSEAFF. CDR3 DNA sequence: TGTGCCTGGGACAGGGGAAGGTCTGAAGCTTTCTTT.

CDR3 bases: TGTGCCAGCAGGGGGGGGAACACTGAAGCTTTCTTT. This translates into CASRGGNTEAFF. The chain links TRBV2 to TRBJ1-1; D might be TRBD1 (5 bases). The CDR3 sequence is 12 residues long. Trimming removed 6 bases at V and 1 base at J, with 6 bases between. Germline-derived CDR1 and CDR2 are SNHLY and FYNNEI.

V is TRBV13 and J is TRBJ1-4; no firm D call. The CDR3 covers 14 residues. V was trimmed by 3 bases and J by 5 bases, leaving 10 bases between them. Per germline, CDR1 PRHDT and CDR2 FYEKMQ (reference sequence). CDR3 region: CASSFRASNEKLFF. The CDR3 DNA is TGTGCCAGCAGCTTTCGGGCCTCGAATGAAAAACTGTTTTTT.

This chain links TRBV19 with TRBJ2-7; TRBD2 matches 7 bases. Germline V gene sequence: CDR1 LNHDA, CDR2 SQIVND (reference sequence). Trimming removed 7 bases from V and 0 bases from J; junction bases left unmatched: 9. The CDR3 consists of 15 residues. CDR3 residues: CASTSGGGASYEQYF. The CDR3 bases are TGTGCCAGTACCTCTGGGGGGGGTGCCTCCTACGAGCAGTACTTC. Using reference TRBV19 and TRBJ2-7 for the parts outside the CDR3, the full variable domain is DGGITQSPKYLFRKEGQNVTLSCEQNLNHDAMYWYRQDPGQGLRLIYYSQIVNDFQKGDIAEGYSVSREKKESFPLTVTSAQKNPTAFYLCASTSGGGASYEQYFGPGTRLTVT.

The chain has TRBV6-5 and TRBJ2-3; 10 bases fit TRBD2. CDR3 size: 15 residues. After removal of 5 bases from V and 2 bases from J, the junction contained 4 bases not matched to a gene. Germline CDR1 MNHEY, CDR2 SVGAGI. The DNA of the CDR3 is TGTGCCAGCAGTCCGACTAGCGGGTACACAGATACGCAGTATTTT. Residues: CASSPTSGYTDTQYF.

The gene calls are TRBV5-4 and TRBJ1-2; 12 positions match TRBD1. V shed 0 bases, J shed 7 bases, and the junction held 10 bases outside the gene matches. Germline V gives CDR1 SGHNT, CDR2 YYREEE (reference sequence). The CDR3 is made up of 17 amino acids. The CDR3 loop reads CASSLVKGGQGARGYTF. The CDR3 DNA reads as TGTGCCAGCAGCTTGGTAAAGGGGGGACAGGGGGCGCGTGGCTACACCTTC.

This CDR3 reads CASSAQVGANVLTF. As DNA, the CDR3 is TGTGCCAGCAGCGCCCAGGTTGGGGCCAACGTCCTGACTTTC. This chain joins TRBV3-1 (or the pseudogene TRBV3-2) and TRBJ2-6; D unclear. CDR1 is LGHDT, CDR2 YNNKEL, per germline (reference sequence). CDR3 length: 14 residues. V gave up 5 bases and J gave up 3 bases, with 8 bases separating them.

Points on this clone: Within the sample, other DNA sequences also encode this same CDR3. The J gene is TRBJ2-7, the V gene TRBV7-8; D unclear. The ends were cut back, 4 bases at V and 2 bases at J, with 12 bases in the middle. The CDR3 consists of 14 residues. Germline CDR1 is SGHVS and CDR2 is FQNEAQ. The CDR3: CASSSPPFPYEQYF. CDR3 bases: TGTGCCAGCAGCTCTCCGCCCTTCCCCTACGAGCAGTACTTC.

This clone was detected a few times. The chain uses TRBV28 and TRBJ1-3, with unresolved D. The V end lost 1 base, the J end lost 3 bases, and 16 bases lay between the germline ends. The CDR3 runs 17 residues. Germline CDR1 reads MDHEN; CDR2 reads SYDVKM. CDR3 nucleotide sequence: TGTGCCAGCAGTTTATATGCGCGGCAAATGTATGGAAACACCATATATTTT. Its protein product is CASSLYARQMYGNTIYF.

The genes are TRBV4-1 and TRBJ1-2, with 7 bases aligning to TRBD1. This CDR3 is 15 amino acids long. Losses at the gene ends were 3 bases for V and 1 base for J; bases not matched to a gene: 5. Looked up from germline, CDR1 is MGHRA and CDR2 is YSYEKL. The CDR3 is CASSQRAGGNYGYTF. The DNA for the CDR3 is TGCGCCAGCAGCCAGCGAGCAGGGGGTAACTATGGCTACACCTTC.

This chain joins TRBV3-1 (or the pseudogene TRBV3-2) and TRBJ1-6; D is uncertain. CDR3 length: 12 amino acids. Germline V CDR1 and CDR2: LGHDT, YNNKEL (reference sequence). V was pared by 3 bases and J by 8 bases, with 5 bases between. The chain's CDR3 is CASSHTDSPLHF. The CDR3 DNA is TGTGCCAGCAGCCACACGGATTCACCCCTCCACTTT.

CDR3 sequence: CASSSTGQRGGGTEAFF. DNA for the CDR3: TGTGCCAGCAGCTCCACGGGACAAAGGGGTGGAGGCACTGAAGCTTTCTTT. The chain joins TRBV27 to TRBJ1-1; possible D gene TRBD1, 6 bases. V was cut by 6 bases and J by 4 bases, with 24 bases left in between. The CDR3 consists of 17 residues. Germline V lookup: CDR1 MNHEY, CDR2 SMNVEV (reference sequence).

The genes are TRBV18 and TRBJ1-5; 7 bases are shared with TRBD1. From germline, CDR1 is KGHSH and CDR2 LQKENI. V shed 4 bases and J 3 bases; nucleotides not matched to a gene: 3. The CDR3 runs 14 residues. The CDR3 DNA sequence: TGTGCCAGCTCACGCACAGGGGACAATCAGCCCCAGCATTTT. Its translation is CASSRTGDNQPQHF.